The T cell receptor (beta chain) under discussion was sequenced for a study of HIV-infected patients and healthy controls. Overall study findings and caveats: Healthy controls shared more CDR3 sequences between individuals than HIV-infected patients did. HIV-associated CDR3 frequencies dropped significantly during therapy; CMV-associated ones, mostly rising, changed nonsignificantly.

This CDR3 spans 14 amino acids. V was trimmed by 10 bases and J by 0 bases, leaving 12 bases between them. This clonotype was found many times. Antigen unknown. Whole blood was used without fractionation, so all unsorted peripheral T cells were included. Reverse transcription used around 500 ng RNA and constant-region primers for alpha and beta. Alpha and beta chain libraries were made separately by chain-specific third strand synthesis with multiplexing indices. MiXCR, applied by TCRdb to the 5' RACE reads, yields one record per CDR3 protein. This table holds approximately 9,500 distinct CDR3 sequences, about 5.2% found once.

The source was blood, collected before antiretroviral therapy. This sequence was found in an adult with HIV infection. The rearrangement links TRBV12-3 or TRBV12-4 to TRBJ2-2; D ambiguous. The CDR3 protein is CATTIDANTGELFF. The CDR3 DNA reads TGTGCCACCACTATTGACGCGAACACCGGGGAGCTGTTTTTT.